These 13 T cell receptor beta chains share one sample of origin, sequenced in a study of PD-1 blockade in classical Hodgkin lymphoma. Specified time point: newly diagnosed, previously untreated cHL patient sample. Repertoires were generated with immunoSEQ multiplex PCR, while TCRdb's copy carries only in-frame clones and drops some. In the table there are roughly 70,000 clones, nearly 95% of which are singletons. Sample: peripheral blood mononuclear cells (PBMCs). These receptor sequences come from a human donor with classical Hodgkin lymphoma.

J is TRBJ2-1 and V is TRBV5-1; 8 nucleotides match TRBD1. Trimming took 2 bases from V and 12 from J; bases not matched to a gene: 16. Germline lookup yields CDR1 SGHRS and CDR2 YFSETQ. CDR3 length equals 16 residues. The CDR3 region is CASSLNRGQGARMQFF. The DNA of the CDR3 is TGCGCCAGCAGCTTAAATCGGGGTCAGGGGGCGAGGATGCAGTTCTTC.

In DNA form, the CDR3 reads TGTGCCAGTAGTATCGGATTGGGGCGCTATAATTCACCCCTCCACTTT. This encodes CASSIGLGRYNSPLHF. This chain joins TRBV19 and TRBJ1-6, with D perhaps matching TRBD1 (5 bases). The germline V gene encodes CDR1 LNHDA and CDR2 SQIVND (reference sequence). CDR3 length equals 16 residues. V shed 3 bases and J shed 3 bases, with 12 bases lying between them.

This clone appeared once. CDR3 nucleotide sequence: TGTGCCAGCAGCGTAAGGACTAGCGGGAGAACCAATGAGCAGTTCTTC. Amino acid sequence: CASSVRTSGRTNEQFF. The chain combines TRBV2 with TRBJ2-1; 13 positions match TRBD2. The V gene's germline CDR1 is SNHLY and CDR2 FYNNEI. V was pared by 6 bases and J by 6 bases, with 8 bases of the junction left unmatched. The CDR3 has 16 residues.

The chain is built from TRBV7-8 and TRBJ1-2, with TRBD1 identical over 11 bases. After removal of 3 bases from V and 9 bases from J, the junction contained 9 bases not matched to a gene. This CDR3 is built from 15 residues. The V gene's germline CDR1 is SGHVS and CDR2 FQNEAQ. The CDR3 here is CASSLGQGEGGSYTF. CDR3 bases: TGTGCCAGCAGCTTGGGACAGGGGGAAGGCGGGAGCTACACCTTC.

The chain combines TRBV7-2 with TRBJ1-2; D remains ambiguous. Germline V CDR1 and CDR2: SGHTA, FQGNSA. This CDR3 is built from 13 residues. V lost 5 bases and J lost 1, with 8 bases in between. The CDR3 nucleotides read TGTGCCAGCAGCCCGGGAGTTAACTATGGCTACACCTTC. Its protein is CASSPGVNYGYTF.

V and J are TRBV25-1 and TRBJ2-7; D perhaps matches TRBD1 (6 bases). The CDR3 totals 14 residues. In germline, CDR1 is MGHDK, CDR2 SYGVNS. Trimming removed 4 bases at V and 3 bases at J, with 13 bases between. This chain's CDR3 is CASSAGQPLYEQYF. The CDR3 nucleotides read TGTGCCAGCAGTGCCGGACAGCCCCTCTACGAGCAGTACTTC.

The chain carries TRBV2 and TRBJ1-2, with TRBD1 identical over 9 bases. The CDR3 is made up of 15 amino acids. The germline CDR1 and CDR2 sequences are SNHLY and FYNNEI. The V and J ends lost 6 bases and 4 bases, in that order; junction bases with no gene match: 9. CDR3 nucleotide sequence: TGTGCCAGCAGGGCTAGGACAGGGGCGTCCTATGGCTACACCTTC. Its translation is CASRARTGASYGYTF.

V gene TRBV10-2 combines with J gene TRBJ1-2; a weak D match, TRBD1 (6 bases). V was shortened by 2 bases and J by 0 bases, with 22 bases between the two germline ends. The CDR3 runs 19 residues. Germline assignment: CDR1 WSHSY and CDR2 SAAADI. In DNA, the CDR3 is TGCGCCAGCAGTGAGCTTAGAGGGAAGGGGGATACCGCTAACTATGGCTACACCTTC. Residues: CASSELRGKGDTANYGYTF.

This clone was observed a handful of times. The chain carries TRBV7-2 and TRBJ2-5; TRBD2 agrees at 9 bases. CDR1 and CDR2 (germline): SGHTA, FQGNSA. The CDR3 covers 13 residues. V was pared by 6 bases and J by 1 base, with 0 bases of the junction left unmatched. CDR3 sequence reads: CASRTSGQETQYF. CDR3 nucleotide sequence: TGTGCCAGCAGGACTAGCGGCCAAGAGACCCAGTACTTC. Looking up the rest from reference TRBV7-2 and TRBJ2-5 gives the full variable domain: GAGVSQSPSNKVTEKGKDVELRCDPISGHTALYWYRQSLGQGLEFLIYFQGNSAPDKSGLPSDRFSAERTGGSVSTLTIQRTQQEDSAVYLCASRTSGQETQYFGPGTRLLVL.

The chain carries TRBV9 and TRBJ2-1, with 12 bases matching TRBD2. CDR1 is SGDLS, CDR2 YYNGEE, per germline. The CDR3 length is 13 residues. The V segment lost 6 bases and the J segment 8 bases; nucleotides outside the gene matches: 3. CDR3: CASTRLAGDEQFF. CDR3 in DNA: TGTGCCAGCACGAGACTAGCGGGAGATGAGCAGTTCTTC.

CDR3 coding DNA: TGTGCCAGCAGTGAATATGGGACCGTGAACACTGAAGCTTTCTTT. This encodes CASSEYGTVNTEAFF. This chain connects TRBV25-1 to TRBJ1-1; D might be TRBD1 (5 bases). With 0 bases removed from V and 0 bases from J, the gap between germline ends came to 8 bases. Germline-derived CDR1 and CDR2 are MGHDK and SYGVNS. The length of the CDR3 is 15 residues.

The chain links TRBV29-1 to TRBJ1-3; D might be TRBD1 (5 bases). The CDR3 runs to 15 residues. Per the germline V gene, CDR1 is SQVTM and CDR2 is ANQGSEA. Trimming removed 7 bases from V and 2 bases from J, with 18 bases in between. This CDR3 reads CSARDQEIAGNTIYF. CDR3 nucleotide sequence: TGCAGCGCGCGGGACCAAGAGATAGCTGGAAACACCATATATTTT.

The chain has TRBV11-2 and TRBJ2-5, with 8 nucleotides matching TRBD2. J gave up 4 bases and V 2 bases, and 6 bases lay outside the gene matches. Germline V gene data show CDR1 as SGHAT and CDR2 as FQNNGV. There are 15 residues in the CDR3. In DNA, the CDR3 is TGTGCCAGCAGCTTAAGTGGACTAGCCCGAGAGACCCAGTACTTC. Amino acids: CASSLSGLARETQYF.